The 20 T cell receptor beta chains below come from one sample, sequenced in a study of cytomegalovirus exposure and HLA in healthy donors listed by TCRdb under 2017. Libraries were constructed by the immunoSEQ multiplex PCR assay. For the multiplex PCR, a mixture combining 60 forward primers for TCR Vbeta segments and 13 reverse primers for TCR Jbeta segments was used. TCRdb took over this immuneACCESS table, retaining in-frame rearrangements with V and J assigned. Such tables are incomplete; in checked studies, under half of the missing clones stem from an unresolved V gene, and the remainder is unexplained. This sample's records show about 120,000 clones. The ten most abundant clones make up around 3.6% of the sample. Sequencing was done on a sample of PBMCs. These receptors were obtained from a man younger than 35 in good health and CMV-seronegative.

The rearrangement joins TRBV10-3 to TRBJ2-1; TRBD2 matches 7 bases. The CDR3 loop spans 15 amino acids. V was clipped by 10 bases and J by 9 bases; unmatched bases: 18. Germline-derived CDR1 and CDR2 are ENHRY and SYGVKD. The CDR3 is CATGSGGRVSSEQFF. The CDR3 DNA reads TGTGCCACCGGATCTGGCGGGAGAGTGTCAAGTGAGCAGTTCTTC.

The chain is built from TRBV5-4 and TRBJ2-1, with 7 bases lining up with TRBD1. The V segment lost 4 bases and the J segment 4 bases; nucleotides outside the gene matches: 8. This CDR3 region has 15 residues. Germline CDR1 reads SGHNT; CDR2 reads YYREEE (reference sequence). CDR3 nucleotides: TGTGCCAGCAGCCCAAAGGGGGACAGTTACAATGAGCAGTTCTTC. It encodes CASSPKGDSYNEQFF.

The chain couples TRBV7-2 to TRBJ2-5; the match to TRBD1 covers 7 bases. The CDR3 spans 15 residues. J gave up 3 bases and V 1 base, and 5 bases lay outside the gene matches. Per germline, CDR1 SGHTA and CDR2 FQGNSA. Written as DNA, the CDR3 is TGTGCCAGCAGCTTAGTAGGGGGCGGAAAAGAGACCCAGTACTTC. It codes for CASSLVGGGKETQYF.

J is TRBJ2-1 and V is TRBV4-1, with 8 nucleotides matching TRBD1. The CDR3 consists of 16 residues. From germline, CDR1 is MGHRA and CDR2 YSYEKL. Trimming removed 4 bases from V and 8 bases from J; junction bases left unmatched: 13. The CDR3: CASSPTAGRGRDEQFF. In DNA, the CDR3 is TGCGCCAGCAGCCCTACGGCGGGCAGGGGGCGGGATGAGCAGTTCTTC.

The V call is TRBV5-1, the J call TRBJ2-6; 14 positions match TRBD2. The V gene's germline CDR1 is SGHRS and CDR2 YFSETQ. The V segment lost 4 bases and the J segment 4 bases; nucleotides outside the gene matches: 13. The CDR3 has 20 amino acids. Here the CDR3 DNA reads TGCGCCAGCAGCCACTCCCTGGGACTAGCGGGAGAAAGGGGGGCCAACGTCCTGACTTTC. It translates to CASSHSLGLAGERGANVLTF.

The CDR3 DNA reads TGTGCCAGCACGGAAACTAGCGGGACCCAGTACTTC. Translated, it gives CASTETSGTQYF. V is TRBV2 and J is TRBJ2-5, with 8 bases identical to TRBD2. This CDR3 is 12 amino acids long. CDR1 and CDR2 (germline): SNHLY, FYNNEI. J was trimmed by 7 bases and V by 7 bases; bases with no gene match: 5. The full variable domain, its missing parts supplied by reference TRBV2 and TRBJ2-5, is EPEVTQTPSHQVTQMGQEVILRCVPISNHLYFYWYRQILGQKVEFLVSFYNNEISEKSEIFDDQFSVERPDGSNFTLKIRSTKLEDSAMYFCASTETSGTQYFGPGTRLLVL.

The gene calls are TRBV4-1 and TRBJ2-5; D is undetermined. The J call is in doubt because the DNA end fits TRBJ2-7 better. The germline V gene has CDR1 MGHRA and CDR2 YSYEKL. The CDR3 spans 13 residues. CDR3 residues: CASSQELSYEQYF. CDR3 in DNA: TGCGCCAGCAGCCAAGAATTGTCCTACGAGCAGTACTTC.

The chain recombines TRBV7-2 with TRBJ1-5, with unresolved D. CDR1 and CDR2 from the germline V gene are SGHTA and FQGNSA. The V end was cut by 2 bases, the J end by 6 bases, with 11 bases between. CDR3 length equals 14 residues. CDR3 sequence: CASSLRGTGQPQHF. CDR3 bases: TGTGCCAGCAGCTTAAGAGGTACGGGTCAGCCCCAGCATTTT.

This sequence joins TRBV19 and TRBJ2-3; 8 nucleotides line up with TRBD2. V gave up 8 bases and J gave up 5 bases; unmatched junction bases: 9. From germline, CDR1 is LNHDA and CDR2 SQIVND (reference sequence). The CDR3 spans 14 residues. In nucleotides, the CDR3 is TGTGCCAGTGTACCGGGGGGGGCTGGAGATACGCAGTATTTT. Translating it yields CASVPGGAGDTQYF.

This chain uses TRBV14 with TRBJ1-1; D is uncertain. Germline loops: CDR1 SGHDN, CDR2 FVKESK. The V end was cut by 1 base, the J end by 11 bases, with 11 bases between. CDR3 size: 12 residues. The CDR3 bases are TGTGCCAGCAGCCAAGGGAACTGGGAGGCTTTCTTT. Residues: CASSQGNWEAFF. Using reference TRBV14 and TRBJ1-1 for the parts outside the CDR3, the full variable domain is EAGVTQFPSHSVIEKGQTVTLRCDPISGHDNLYWYRRVMGKEIKFLLHFVKESKQDESGMPNNRFLAERTGGTYSTLKVQPAELEDSGVYFCASSQGNWEAFFGQGTRLTVV.

V is TRBV5-5 and J is TRBJ2-3, with D possibly TRBD2 on 5 matching bases. CDR3 length equals 15 residues. Looked up from germline, CDR1 is SGHKS and CDR2 is YYEKEE (reference sequence). V was pared by 0 bases and J by 1 base, with 9 bases between. The CDR3 is CASSLVDSRTDTQYF. In nucleotides, the CDR3 is TGTGCCAGCAGCTTGGTGGACTCCCGCACAGATACGCAGTATTTT.

The chain joins TRBV5-4 to TRBJ2-1, with TRBD1 matching 8 bases. Germline V gene data show CDR1 as SGHNT and CDR2 as YYREEE (reference sequence). Trimming removed 6 bases from V and 3 bases from J; junction bases left unmatched: 5. CDR3 length equals 14 residues. CDR3: CASNRQGYYNEQFF. The DNA of the CDR3 is TGTGCCAGCAACCGACAGGGGTACTACAATGAGCAGTTCTTC.

The rearrangement uses TRBV5-1 and TRBJ1-4, with 8 bases matching TRBD1. Germline CDR1 and CDR2: SGHRS and YFSETQ. The CDR3 is 16 residues long. V gave up 4 bases and J gave up 2 bases; unmatched junction bases: 7. The chain's CDR3 is CASSLRTGLTNEKLFF. In DNA form, the CDR3 reads TGCGCCAGCAGCCTTCGGACAGGGTTGACTAATGAAAAACTGTTTTTT. The full variable domain, rest sourced from reference TRBV5-1 and TRBJ1-4, is KAGVTQTPRYLIKTRGQQVTLSCSPISGHRSVSWYQQTPGQGLQFLFEYFSETQRNKGNFPGRFSGRQFSNSRSEMNVSTLELGDSALYLCASSLRTGLTNEKLFFGSGTQLSVL.

V usage is TRBV9 and J usage is TRBJ1-5, with TRBD1 matching 8 bases. The junction had 3 bases not matched to a gene; V was cut back by 0 bases and J by 7 bases. Germline assignment: CDR1 SGDLS and CDR2 YYNGEE. The CDR3 extends over 14 amino acids. Here the CDR3 reads CASSVAGGSQPQHF. The CDR3 DNA follows: TGTGCCAGCAGCGTAGCAGGGGGCAGCCAGCCCCAGCATTTT.

V is TRBV5-1 and J is TRBJ1-1; D uncertain. There are 15 residues in the CDR3. Trimming shortened V by 1 base and J by 1 base, and 11 bases separated the two germline ends. Germline assignment: CDR1 SGHRS and CDR2 YFSETQ. The DNA of the CDR3 is TGCGCCAGCAGCTTGTCGGCAGCAGGGAACACTGAAGCTTTCTTT. This gives the protein CASSLSAAGNTEAFF. The whole variable domain, filled in from reference TRBV5-1 and TRBJ1-1, reads KAGVTQTPRYLIKTRGQQVTLSCSPISGHRSVSWYQQTPGQGLQFLFEYFSETQRNKGNFPGRFSGRQFSNSRSEMNVSTLELGDSALYLCASSLSAAGNTEAFFGQGTRLTVV.

This sequence joins TRBV14 and TRBJ2-7; the match to TRBD2 covers 12 bases. The V gene end was trimmed by 4 bases and the J gene end by 8 bases; junction bases not matched to a gene: 12. The germline V gene has CDR1 SGHDN and CDR2 FVKESK. This CDR3 has 16 residues. CDR3: CASSRSSGLAGTKQYF. In DNA, the CDR3 is TGTGCCAGCAGCCGCTCCTCGGGACTAGCGGGTACGAAGCAGTACTTC.

V is TRBV19 and J is TRBJ2-7, with 14 bases matching TRBD2. CDR1 and CDR2 from the germline V gene are LNHDA and SQIVND (reference sequence). The CDR3 contains 15 residues. V was clipped by 10 bases and J by 5 bases; unmatched bases: 10. CDR3: CATTQGLAGAHEQYF. Written as DNA, the CDR3 is TGTGCCACTACGCAGGGACTAGCGGGAGCTCACGAGCAGTACTTC.

This chain links TRBV28 with TRBJ1-2; a weak D match, TRBD1 (5 bases). Trimming removed 5 bases at V and 5 bases at J, with 12 bases between. The CDR3 is 13 residues long. Per germline, CDR1 MDHEN and CDR2 SYDVKM. Here the CDR3 DNA reads TGTGCCAGCAGTCCCTGGGGGGGTTATGGCTACACCTTC. It encodes CASSPWGGYGYTF.

The chain is built from TRBV29-1 and TRBJ2-3, with D tentatively TRBD2 (5 bases). This CDR3 is 11 amino acids long. Trimming shortened V by 4 bases and J by 5 bases, and 7 bases separated the two germline ends. Germline values: CDR1 SQVTM, CDR2 ANQGSEA. In nucleotides, the CDR3 is TGCAGCGTTGCCGAGGGAGATACGCAGTATTTT. It is translated as CSVAEGDTQYF.

The CDR3 loop reads CASSVEGGGSTDTQYF. CDR3 bases: TGTGCCAGCAGCGTAGAGGGAGGGGGGAGCACAGATACGCAGTATTTT. This chain links TRBV9 with TRBJ2-3; weak D call: TRBD2 (7 bases). Germline V gives CDR1 SGDLS, CDR2 YYNGEE. V lost 0 bases to trimming and J lost 0 bases, with 11 bases between them. This CDR3 region has 16 residues.